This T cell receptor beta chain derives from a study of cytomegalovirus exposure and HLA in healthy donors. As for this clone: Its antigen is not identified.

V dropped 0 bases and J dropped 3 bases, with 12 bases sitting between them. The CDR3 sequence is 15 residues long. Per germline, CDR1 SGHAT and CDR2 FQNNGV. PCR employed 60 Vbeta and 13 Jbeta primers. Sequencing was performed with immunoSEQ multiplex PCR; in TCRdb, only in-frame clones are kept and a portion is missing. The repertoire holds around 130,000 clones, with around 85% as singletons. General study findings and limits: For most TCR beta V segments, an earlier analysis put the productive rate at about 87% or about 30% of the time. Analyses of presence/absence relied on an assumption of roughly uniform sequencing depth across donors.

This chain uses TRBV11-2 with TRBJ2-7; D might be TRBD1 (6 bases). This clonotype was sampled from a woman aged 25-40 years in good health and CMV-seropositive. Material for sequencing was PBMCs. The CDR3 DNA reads TGTGCCAGCAGCTTAGAGGGGACAAATTTCTACGAGCAGTACTTC. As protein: CASSLEGTNFYEQYF.